The rows below give T cell receptor beta chains drawn from one sample of a study of CD8 T cells in Susac syndrome. Each CDR3 protein gets one entry after TCRdb re-called the immunoSEQ multiplex PCR reads with MiXCR. This repertoire shows fewer than 65,000 distinct CDR3 sequences, more than 90% found once; its top ten account for about 0.21%. Specimen: CD8+ T cells from PBMCs. The receptors come from a human donor in good health. CDR3s include the opening cysteine and the closing phenylalanine or tryptophan. The order of the fields is CDR3 protein, CDR3 DNA, D gene, J gene, clone size, V gene. D genes are given only for firm matches. Not every row has a clone size; where given, it reads once, few, many or a size class.

CASSYPKLPAGPTLRDYGYTF,TGTGCCAGCAGTTACCCAAAACTACCGGCGGGACCGACCTTGCGGGACTATGGCTACACCTTC,-,TRBJ1-2,-,TRBV6-7
CATRGGFEEAFF,TGTGCCACCAGGGGCGGGTTCGAGGAAGCTTTCTTT,-,TRBJ1-1,-,TRBV10-3
CASTPPGANTGELFF,TGTGCCAGCACTCCACCGGGGGCGAACACCGGGGAGCTGTTTTTT,-,TRBJ2-2,-,TRBV7-9
CASSREMWGYNEQFF,TGTGCCAGCAGCCGTGAGATGTGGGGATACAATGAGCAGTTCTTC,-,TRBJ2-1,-,TRBV14
CSVVGGYEQYF,TGCAGCGTTGTCGGGGGCTACGAGCAGTACTTC,-,TRBJ2-7,-,TRBV29-1
CASSLGGGEQYF,TGTGCCAGCAGCTTAGGGGGCGGGGAGCAGTACTTC,-,TRBJ2-7,-,TRBV13
CASSFGETEAFF,TGTGCCAGCAGTTTTGGGGAGACTGAAGCTTTCTTT,-,TRBJ1-1,once,TRBV28
CASSLGDRGPYEQYF,TGCGCCAGCAGCTTGGGGGACAGGGGGCCCTACGAGCAGTACTTC,TRBD1,TRBJ2-7,-,TRBV5-1
CASSLGGTSTEAFF,TGTGCCAGCAGTTTGGGGGGGACTAGCACTGAAGCTTTCTTT,-,TRBJ1-1,-,TRBV27
CASSKNGESTDTQYF,TGTGCCAGCAGCAAGAACGGGGAAAGCACAGATACGCAGTATTTT,-,TRBJ2-3,-,TRBV4-2
CASSELDSDTQYF,TGTGCCAGCAGTGAACTAGATTCAGATACGCAGTATTTT,-,TRBJ2-3,-,TRBV2
CASSRDGTGGTEAFF,TGTGCCAGCAGCCGCGATGGGACAGGGGGCACTGAAGCTTTCTTT,TRBD1,TRBJ1-1,-,TRBV7-9
CASWDGVSTDTQYF,TGTGCCAGCTGGGACGGCGTCAGCACAGATACGCAGTATTTT,-,TRBJ2-3,-,TRBV28
CASSLTTGYEQYF,TGCGCCAGCAGCTTGACGACAGGTTACGAGCAGTACTTC,-,TRBJ2-7,-,TRBV5-1
CASSYPEYQETQYF,TGTGCCAGCAGTTACCCAGAATACCAAGAGACCCAGTACTTC,-,TRBJ2-5,-,TRBV7-9
CASSLAGTANYGYTF,TGTGCCAGCAGCTTAGCCGGGACAGCAAATTATGGCTACACCTTC,TRBD1,TRBJ1-2,-,TRBV7-6
CASSVEAGSYNEQFF,TGTGCCAGCAGCGTAGAGGCGGGATCCTACAATGAGCAGTTCTTC,-,TRBJ2-1,-,TRBV9
CAWFPAEGHNEQFF,TGTGCCTGGTTTCCAGCGGAGGGGCACAATGAGCAGTTCTTC,-,TRBJ2-1,-,TRBV30
CASSLGRQGYEQYF,TGTGCCAGCAGCTTAGGAAGACAGGGCTACGAGCAGTACTTC,TRBD1,TRBJ2-7,-,TRBV7-2
CASSLGWSSYNEQFF,TGCGCCAGCAGCTTGGGTTGGAGCTCCTACAATGAGCAGTTCTTC,-,TRBJ2-1,-,TRBV5-1
CASSSGTDYSPLHF,TGTGCCAGCAGCTCCGGGACAGATTATTCACCCCTCCACTTT,TRBD1,TRBJ1-6,-,TRBV6-5
CAISDSVGGRGDTQYF,TGTGCCATCAGTGACTCCGTAGGGGGGCGCGGAGATACGCAGTATTTT,-,TRBJ2-3,-,TRBV10-3
CASGGGGETQYF,TGTGCCAGCGGGGGAGGTGGGGAGACCCAGTACTTC,-,TRBJ2-5,-,TRBV12-3/TRBV12-4
CASSLSGQSPANYGYTF,TGTGCCAGCAGTTTATCGGGACAGAGCCCAGCTAACTATGGCTACACCTTC,TRBD1,TRBJ1-2,-,TRBV12-3/TRBV12-4
CASSPQDGVPYEQYF,TGTGCCAGCAGCCCCCAGGACGGCGTCCCCTACGAGCAGTACTTC,-,TRBJ2-7,-,TRBV7-9
CASSYGTSGVYEQFF,TGTGCCAGCAGCTACGGGACTAGCGGGGTTTATGAGCAGTTCTTC,TRBD2,TRBJ2-1,-,TRBV13
CASSQAFRQTRRTANTIYF,TGTGCCAGCAGCCAAGCTTTTCGACAGACTCGGCGTACCGCAAACACCATATATTTT,-,TRBJ1-3,-,TRBV3-1
CASSTPLEYRYTF,TGTGCCAGCAGCACCCCCCTGGAGTATCGCTACACCTTC,-,TRBJ1-2,-,TRBV6-1
CASLSRGLNYGYTF,TGTGCCAGCCTATCACGCGGGCTCAACTATGGCTACACCTTC,-,TRBJ1-2,-,TRBV7-2
CASSYGMTGNTEAFF,TGTGCCAGCAGTTACGGGATGACCGGGAACACTGAAGCTTTCTTT,-,TRBJ1-1,-,TRBV6-5
CASSPTGPTQPQHF,TGTGCCAGCAGCCCAACAGGGCCAACTCAGCCCCAGCATTTT,-,TRBJ1-5,-,TRBV6-6
CASSFGEGYTF,TGTGCCAGCAGCTTCGGGGAAGGCTACACCTTC,-,TRBJ1-2,-,TRBV13
CASREGRCYSYEQYF,TGTGCCAGCAGGGAAGGGAGGTGCTACTCCTACGAGCAGTACTTC,-,TRBJ2-7,-,TRBV25-1
CASSIRAEAFF,TGTGCCAGTAGTATAAGGGCTGAAGCTTTCTTT,-,TRBJ1-1,-,TRBV19
CATSDLQGGNQPQHF,TGTGCCACCAGTGATTTGCAAGGGGGCAATCAGCCCCAGCATTTT,-,TRBJ1-5,once,TRBV24-1
CASSLDRQGRGLAKNIQYF,TGTGCCAGCAGCTTAGACCGTCAGGGCAGGGGACTAGCCAAAAACATTCAGTACTTC,-,TRBJ2-4,-,TRBV11-2
CASSRPGQGALNEQYF,TGTGCCAGCAGTCGCCCGGGACAGGGGGCGCTAAACGAGCAGTACTTC,TRBD1,TRBJ2-7,few,TRBV28
CASSYGTGGGYEQYF,TGTGCCAGCAGCTACGGGACAGGGGGCGGATACGAGCAGTACTTC,TRBD1,TRBJ2-7,-,TRBV5-4
CAWSATGPNTEAFF,TGTGCCTGGAGTGCGACAGGGCCGAACACTGAAGCTTTCTTT,TRBD1,TRBJ1-1,-,TRBV30
CATSGTPYGYTF,TGTGCCACCTCCGGGACCCCCTATGGCTACACCTTC,-,TRBJ1-2,-,TRBV19
CSVVAIEQFF,TGCAGCGTTGTAGCGATTGAGCAGTTCTTC,-,TRBJ2-1,-,TRBV29-1